The 15 T cell receptor beta chains given below trace back to one sample, sequenced in a study of T cell responses to AZD1222 COVID-19 vaccine. Sequencing used immunoSEQ multiplex PCR; TCRdb keeps in-frame clones, though not all of them. The profile shows about 99,000 clones, about nine tenths of them singletons. The sample in question was peripheral blood, obtained on day 0 of AZD1222 vaccination. These receptors originate from an adult in good health.

The rearrangement links TRBV5-1 to TRBJ1-2; D gene unclear. The V gene lost 1 base and the J gene lost 3 bases, with 13 bases spanning the gap. Germline values: CDR1 SGHRS, CDR2 YFSETQ. The CDR3 covers 15 residues. CDR3 loop: CASSLRGWRHYGYTF. CDR3 nucleotides: TGCGCCAGCAGCTTGCGGGGTTGGCGCCACTATGGCTACACCTTC.

This chain connects TRBV7-8 to TRBJ1-1; D may be TRBD1 (6 bases). Germline values: CDR1 SGHVS, CDR2 FQNEAQ. Trimming stripped 5 bases from V and 0 bases from J, with 25 bases between. CDR3 size: 19 residues. The CDR3 bases are TGTGCCAGCAGCCCTATCATGATCGGACAGAGGGTAATGAACACTGAAGCTTTCTTT. This translates into CASSPIMIGQRVMNTEAFF.

V gene TRBV9 combines with J gene TRBJ1-1; D is possibly TRBD1 (6 bases). Trimming left V 3 bases short and J 1 base short, with 16 bases between. The V gene's germline CDR1 is SGDLS and CDR2 YYNGEE. This CDR3 spans 16 amino acids. CDR3 sequence (DNA): TGTGCCAGCAGCGCCCACGGGGGCCAGAGGAACACTGAAGCTTTCTTT. It yields the protein CASSAHGGQRNTEAFF.

The genes are TRBV6-5 and TRBJ1-1, with D maybe TRBD1 (5 bases). This CDR3 spans 16 amino acids. Trimming pared 4 bases from V and 0 bases from J, leaving 15 bases between. CDR1 and CDR2 (germline): MNHEY, SVGAGI. CDR3 amino acids: CASSSISRQLNTEAFF. Here the CDR3 DNA reads TGTGCCAGCAGTTCCATCTCCCGACAGCTGAACACTGAAGCTTTCTTT.

V usage is TRBV5-1 and J usage is TRBJ2-5, with D possibly TRBD2 on 6 matching bases. The length of the CDR3 is 13 residues. Looked up from germline, CDR1 is SGHRS and CDR2 is YFSETQ. The V and J ends lost 2 bases and 9 bases respectively, with 14 bases between them. The CDR3 sequence is CASSLWTNQAQYF. The CDR3 DNA is TGCGCCAGCAGCTTATGGACTAACCAGGCCCAGTACTTC.

This clone was counted a few times. As DNA, the CDR3 is TGTGCCAGCAGCCAAGTTGGAGGGGACTATGGCTACACCTTC. As protein: CASSQVGGDYGYTF. The rearrangement joins TRBV3-1 (or the pseudogene TRBV3-2) to TRBJ1-2; tentatively, D is TRBD1 (5 bases). From germline, CDR1 is LGHDT and CDR2 YNNKEL (reference sequence). CDR3 size: 14 residues. Trimming removed 1 base from V and 3 bases from J, with 9 bases in between.

This chain links TRBV2 with TRBJ1-3; 7 bases fit TRBD1. Germline loops: CDR1 SNHLY, CDR2 FYNNEI. The CDR3 contains 15 residues. V dropped 5 bases and J dropped 0; count of bases not matched to a gene: 4. This CDR3 reads CASSRQGLSGNTIYF. The DNA for the CDR3 is TGTGCCAGCAGTCGACAGGGACTCTCTGGAAACACCATATATTTT.

The chain's CDR3 is CASSLNARLPTGEQYF. The CDR3 DNA sequence: TGTGCCAGCAGCTTAAACGCTCGACTCCCAACGGGGGAGCAGTACTTC. The chain has TRBV7-6 and TRBJ2-7, with D possibly matching TRBD2 (5 bases). V lost 2 bases and J lost 7, with 21 bases in between. Germline CDR1 is SGHVS and CDR2 is FNYEAQ. The CDR3 is made up of 16 amino acids.

This chain uses TRBV7-9 with TRBJ1-1; D not certain. Trimming removed 4 bases at V and 5 bases at J, with 14 bases between. CDR1 and CDR2 (germline): SEHNR, FQNEAQ (reference sequence). The CDR3 is made up of 14 amino acids. The CDR3 region has the DNA TGTGCCAGCAGCTCCCTCTCCGGGAGAACTGAAGCTTTCTTT. Its protein is CASSSLSGRTEAFF.

V usage is TRBV30 and J usage is TRBJ1-4; 8 positions match TRBD1. J was trimmed by 8 bases and V by 1 base; bases with no gene match: 6. The CDR3 sequence is 14 residues long. Germline V lookup: CDR1 GTSNPN, CDR2 SVGIG (reference sequence). The DNA of the CDR3 is TGTGCCTGGAGTGAGGGCAGGGGGCGAGAAAAACTGTTTTTT. Amino acid sequence: CAWSEGRGREKLFF.

This chain connects TRBV14 to TRBJ1-2; D perhaps matches TRBD1 (6 bases). The CDR3 runs to 16 residues. Germline CDR1 reads SGHDN; CDR2 reads FVKESK. Trimming cost V 6 bases and J 8 bases, with 25 bases left between them. The CDR3 region has the DNA TGTGCCAGCAGTTCCGGGACACTGTTCTATAGTGGGGGCTACACCTTC. It codes for CASSSGTLFYSGGYTF. The full variable domain, its missing parts supplied by reference TRBV14 and TRBJ1-2, is EAGVTQFPSHSVIEKGQTVTLRCDPISGHDNLYWYRRVMGKEIKFLLHFVKESKQDESGMPNNRFLAERTGGTYSTLKVQPAELEDSGVYFCASSSGTLFYSGGYTFGSGTRLTVV.

This chain connects TRBV7-6 to TRBJ2-2; D may be TRBD2 (7 bases). V was pared by 3 bases and J by 4 bases, with 24 bases between. The CDR3 spans 19 residues. The germline V gene has CDR1 SGHVS and CDR2 FNYEAQ. CDR3 amino acids: CASSFSTRSGGAVTGELFF. The CDR3 DNA sequence: TGTGCCAGCAGCTTTAGCACCCGGAGTGGGGGGGCCGTCACCGGGGAGCTGTTTTTT.

In DNA form, the CDR3 reads TGCGCCAGCAGCCCCTTAGAGACAGGAGGAGAGACCCAGTACTTC. Translation gives CASSPLETGGETQYF. V and J are TRBV5-1 and TRBJ2-5, with D perhaps matching TRBD1 (6 bases). V lost 4 bases and J 4 bases, leaving 17 bases between the germline ends. Looked up from germline, CDR1 is SGHRS and CDR2 is YFSETQ. This CDR3 has 15 amino acids.

J is TRBJ1-2 and V is TRBV20-1; D perhaps matches TRBD1 (6 bases). The CDR3 is 11 amino acids. Germline V gene data show CDR1 as DFQATT and CDR2 as SNEGSKA (reference sequence). Deletions cut 6 bases from V and 1 base from J, with 6 bases between. The CDR3 DNA reads TGCAGTGCAGGGGGTAACTATGGCTACACCTTC. This translates into CSAGGNYGYTF.

V usage is TRBV29-1 and J usage is TRBJ2-7; the match to TRBD2 covers 7 bases. The CDR3 runs to 12 residues. V trimming: 2 bases; J trimming: 3 bases; junction bases outside the gene matches: 1. The V gene's germline CDR1 is SQVTM and CDR2 ANQGSEA. The CDR3 bases are TGCAGCGTTGAACTAGCGGACTACGAGCAGTACTTC. It yields the protein CSVELADYEQYF.